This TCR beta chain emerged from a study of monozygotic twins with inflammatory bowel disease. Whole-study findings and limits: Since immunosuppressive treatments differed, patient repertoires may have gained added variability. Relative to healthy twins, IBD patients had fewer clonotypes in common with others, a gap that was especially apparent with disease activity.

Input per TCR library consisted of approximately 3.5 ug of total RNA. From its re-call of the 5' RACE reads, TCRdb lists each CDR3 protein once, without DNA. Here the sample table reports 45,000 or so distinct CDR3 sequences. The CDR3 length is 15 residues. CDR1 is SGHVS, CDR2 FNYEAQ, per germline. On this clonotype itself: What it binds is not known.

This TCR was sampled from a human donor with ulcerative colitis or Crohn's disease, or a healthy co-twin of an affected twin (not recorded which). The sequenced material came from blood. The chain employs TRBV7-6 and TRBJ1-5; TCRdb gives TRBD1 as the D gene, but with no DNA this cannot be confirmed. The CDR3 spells CASSATGGQGQPQHF.